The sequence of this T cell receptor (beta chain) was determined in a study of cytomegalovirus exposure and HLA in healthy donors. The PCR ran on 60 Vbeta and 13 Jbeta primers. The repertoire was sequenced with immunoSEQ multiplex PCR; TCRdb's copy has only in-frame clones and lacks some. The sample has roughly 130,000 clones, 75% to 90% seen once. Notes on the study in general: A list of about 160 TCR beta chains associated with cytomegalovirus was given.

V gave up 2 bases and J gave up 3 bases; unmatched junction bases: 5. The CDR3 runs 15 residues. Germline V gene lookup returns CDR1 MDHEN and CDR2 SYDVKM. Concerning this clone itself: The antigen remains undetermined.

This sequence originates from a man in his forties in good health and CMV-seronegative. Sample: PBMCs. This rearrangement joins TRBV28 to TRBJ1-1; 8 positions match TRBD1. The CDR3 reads CASSLRQGWDTEAFF. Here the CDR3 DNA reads TGTGCCAGCAGTTTACGACAGGGGTGGGACACTGAAGCTTTCTTT.